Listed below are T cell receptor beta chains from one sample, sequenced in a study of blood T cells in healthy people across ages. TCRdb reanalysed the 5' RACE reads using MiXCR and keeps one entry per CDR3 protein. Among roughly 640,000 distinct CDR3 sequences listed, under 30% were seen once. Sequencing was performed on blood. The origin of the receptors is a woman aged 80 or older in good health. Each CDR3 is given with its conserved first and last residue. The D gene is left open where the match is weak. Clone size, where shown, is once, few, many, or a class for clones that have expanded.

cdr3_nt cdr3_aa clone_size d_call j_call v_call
TGTGCCAGCAGCTTCCTAGCGGGGGACGACAATGAGCAGGTCTTC CASSFLAGDDNEQVF few TRBD2 TRBJ2-1 TRBV7-6
TGTGCCAGCAGTATCTCCTCGACAGGGGGCCGTCAGCCCCAGCATTTT CASSISSTGGRQPQHF many TRBD1 TRBJ1-5 TRBV12-3/TRBV12-4
TGTGCCACCAGCAGAGGTGACGGCTACAATGAGCAGTTCTTC CATSRGDGYNEQFF many - TRBJ2-1 TRBV15
TGTGCCTGGAGTCCTAGGAGGAGTGGCGAGCAGTACTTC CAWSPRRSGEQYF - - TRBJ2-7 TRBV30
TGCAGTGCTGGGGGGCGGGGGCGGGACAGACGGGAGCAGTTCTTC CSAGGRGRDRREQFF - - TRBJ2-1 TRBV20-1
TGTGCCAGCAGTGAACGGCCAACAGGCAATCAGCCCCAGCATTTT CASSERPTGNQPQHF - - TRBJ1-5 TRBV2
TGTGCCAGCAGACCCGAGGACCGGGGGGGACTGGACGAGCAGTACTTC CASRPEDRGGLDEQYF many - TRBJ2-7 TRBV21-1
TGCAGTGCTCCTTCCGGACAGGGATATAATCAGCCCCAGCATTTT CSAPSGQGYNQPQHF many TRBD1 TRBJ1-5 TRBV20-1
TGTGCCTGGAGTCGACAGCACAATGAGCAGTTCTTC CAWSRQHNEQFF - - TRBJ2-1 TRBV30
TGTGCCAGCAGCTCGAAGAATTCACCCCTCCACTTT CASSSKNSPLHF many - TRBJ1-6 TRBV7-3
TGTGCCGGCAGCTTAACGGCAGGGGGAGCCTCCTATAATTCACCCCTCCACTTT CAGSLTAGGASYNSPLHF - TRBD1 TRBJ1-6 TRBV7-9
TGCGCCAGCAGCTTGATGGACAAAAGTGTGGACATTCAGTACTTC CASSLMDKSVDIQYF - - TRBJ2-4 TRBV5-1
TGTGCCAGCAGTGAATCCTACAGCTACGAGCAGTACTTC CASSESYSYEQYF many - TRBJ2-7 TRBV6-1
TGTGCCAGCAGCCCCGGACAGGGTGGCTCACCCCTCCACTTT CASSPGQGGSPLHF many TRBD1 TRBJ1-6 TRBV7-2
TGTGCTAGTGGTTGGGGTGGGGCAAACACTGAAGCTTTCTTT CASGWGGANTEAFF - - TRBJ1-1 TRBV12-5
TGTGCCAGCAGTGACGATATCGGGTGGTGGGCCAAAAACATTCAGTACTTC CASSDDIGWWAKNIQYF many - TRBJ2-4 TRBV6-4
TGCGCCATCAGCCAAGGGCTAGCGGGCACAGATACGCAGTATTTT CAISQGLAGTDTQYF - TRBD2 TRBJ2-3 TRBV4-3
TGTGCCAGCAGCTCTTCCTCTAGCGGAAGCTCCTACGAGCAGTACTTC CASSSSSSGSSYEQYF many TRBD2 TRBJ2-7 TRBV7-9
TGCAGCGTCCCCCCAGGGAACACTGAAGCTTTCTTT CSVPPGNTEAFF - - TRBJ1-1 TRBV29-1
TGTGCCATCAGTGAGAAGGTGAACACTGAAGCTTTCTTT CAISEKVNTEAFF - - TRBJ1-1 TRBV10-3
TGTGCCACCAGCAGAGCCGGGACTAGCGGACTCCGGGACGAGCAGTACTTC CATSRAGTSGLRDEQYF many TRBD2 TRBJ2-7 TRBV15
TGTGCCAGCAGGTCGACAGACCTCTATGGCTACACCTTC CASRSTDLYGYTF few - TRBJ1-2 TRBV6-5
TGCGCCAGCAGCTTTCTGGGAACAGGGGGCGAGCAGTACTTC CASSFLGTGGEQYF - TRBD1 TRBJ2-7 TRBV5-1
TGTGCCAGCAGCTTAGCAGGTAGCGGGGAGTCCTACGAGCAGTACTTC CASSLAGSGESYEQYF - TRBD2 TRBJ2-7 TRBV7-2
TGCAGTGCTAGTGCCCTAAACTCCTACAATGAGCAGTTCTTC CSASALNSYNEQFF few - TRBJ2-1 TRBV20-1
TGTGCCAGCAATTCACGACAGGGGGGCTCCTACGAGCAGTACTTC CASNSRQGGSYEQYF - TRBD1 TRBJ2-7 TRBV27
TGCAGTGCTAGAGATCCGGGGGGGGGGCTCGATACGCAGTATTTT CSARDPGGGLDTQYF many TRBD2 TRBJ2-3 TRBV20-1
TGCGCCAGCAGCCCCGGGGCCAAGGAGACCCAGTACTTC CASSPGAKETQYF many - TRBJ2-5 TRBV5-1
TGTGCCACCAGTGATGACCGGACAGGGCTAGAGACCCAGTACTTC CATSDDRTGLETQYF many TRBD1 TRBJ2-5 TRBV24-1
TGTGCCAGCAGCGTGACTAGCGGGGGAGGTACCGGGGAGCTGTTTTTT CASSVTSGGGTGELFF - TRBD2 TRBJ2-2 TRBV5-5
TGCAGTGCTAGAGGGCATAGCCAGGGGGGCGAAACCACCTATGGCTACACCTTC CSARGHSQGGETTYGYTF many TRBD1 TRBJ1-2 TRBV20-1
TGTGCCAGCAGTTTATCCCGGGGACAAGGGAGCAATGAGCAGTTCTTC CASSLSRGQGSNEQFF many - TRBJ2-1 TRBV28
TGCAGTGCTCTCATCCCAGCGGGAGAAGTCGAGCAGTACTTC CSALIPAGEVEQYF - TRBD2 TRBJ2-7 TRBV20-1
TGCGCCAGCAGCATCAGACAGGGGGCTGCAGCCAAAAACATTCAGTACTTC CASSIRQGAAAKNIQYF many TRBD1 TRBJ2-4 TRBV4-1
TGCAGTGCTAGAGATGGAGCCTCCCCCATGGGCTACACCTTC CSARDGASPMGYTF many - TRBJ1-2 TRBV20-1
TGCGCCAGCAGCTTGCATGCGCGCTCTGGGGCCAACGTCCTGACTTTC CASSLHARSGANVLTF - - TRBJ2-6 TRBV5-1
TGTGCCTCCACTGCGGGGGGGCTTCAAGAGACCCAGTACTTC CASTAGGLQETQYF few TRBD2 TRBJ2-5 TRBV30
TGCGCCAGCACCCCCGGACAGGGATGTGAGACCCAGTACTTC CASTPGQGCETQYF - TRBD1 TRBJ2-5 TRBV23-1
TGCAGTGCTAGCTTCATCGGCAATCAGCCCCAGCATTTT CSASFIGNQPQHF many - TRBJ1-5 TRBV20-1
TGCGCCAGCAGCTTGGAGCTGACAGGGGGGGGTGAGCAGTACTTC CASSLELTGGGEQYF once TRBD1 TRBJ2-7 TRBV5-1
TGCAGTGCTAGGGGGAGCGGGAGGGTCTTCGGTGAGACCCAGTACTTC CSARGSGRVFGETQYF - TRBD2 TRBJ2-5 TRBV20-1
TGTGCCAGCAGCGTAGAGCCGGGCCTCTCCTACGAGCAGTACTTC CASSVEPGLSYEQYF many - TRBJ2-7 TRBV9
TGTGCCAGCAGCCAAGAAACGGGACTACCCACCGGGGAGCTGTTTTTT CASSQETGLPTGELFF few TRBD2 TRBJ2-2 TRBV4-2
TGCAGTGCTAGGGGGACAGGGAGAGGTTATGGCTACACCTTC CSARGTGRGYGYTF - TRBD1 TRBJ1-2 TRBV20-1
TGTGCCAGCAGCGTGGGGCGGACCCTGAGAAGTGGCTACACCTTC CASSVGRTLRSGYTF - - TRBJ1-2 TRBV9
TGTGCCAGCAGCTTAGTCCTCATTCCCAGTGAGCAGTTCTTC CASSLVLIPSEQFF once - TRBJ2-1 TRBV7-9
TGTGCCAACAGTGAAGTAAAGGGACAGGGAACCTACAATGAGCAGTTCTTC CANSEVKGQGTYNEQFF - TRBD1 TRBJ2-1 TRBV6-1
TGCGACAGCAGCCAAGCCCGGGGGGGCTATGGCTACACCTTC CDSSQARGGYGYTF - - TRBJ1-2 TRBV4-3
TGTGCCAGCAGCTTAGTAGTAGCGGGACTAGCGGGGGCCTACAATGAGCAGTACTTC CASSLVVAGLAGAYNEQYF - TRBD2 TRBJ2-7 TRBV7-2
TGTGCTAGCAGCTTAGGGGTCGGGTCCTTCAGCCAAGAGACCCAGTACTTC CASSLGVGSFSQETQYF many - TRBJ2-5 TRBV7-7
TGTGCCAGCAGTGCCCCCCTTGATCTTTACGAGCAGTACTTC CASSAPLDLYEQYF many - TRBJ2-7 TRBV2
TGTGCCAGCAGCCCACTAGCGGGGGGGCCCGATGAGCAGTTCTTC CASSPLAGGPDEQFF many TRBD2 TRBJ2-1 TRBV7-2
TGTGCCAGCATGAGCGCAGATACGCAGTATTTT CASMSADTQYF - - TRBJ2-3 TRBV12-3/TRBV12-4
TGTGCCAGCAGTGCTACAGGGCCTCCCTATGGCTACACCTTC CASSATGPPYGYTF - - TRBJ1-2 TRBV6-1
TGTGCCTCGGCCAGTTCGTTCACAGATACGCAGTATTTT CASASSFTDTQYF - - TRBJ2-3 TRBV7-3
TGCAGCGCTCATAGCGGGGGGCCCTACGGGCAGTACTTC CSAHSGGPYGQYF - TRBD2 TRBJ2-7 TRBV29-1
TGTGCCAGCAGCCCTAGGCCGGGCGCCGGGCCCTCTGGAAACACCATATATTTT CASSPRPGAGPSGNTIYF - - TRBJ1-3 TRBV7-2
TGTGCCAGCAGCATCCCGGGACAGGGTGTTGAAGCTTTCTTT CASSIPGQGVEAFF few TRBD1 TRBJ1-1 TRBV3-1
TGCAGCGTTGAAGATCCGGCATCGAACACCGGGGAGCTGTTTTTT CSVEDPASNTGELFF - - TRBJ2-2 TRBV29-1
TGTGCCAGCAGACTGGGACAGGGGGCCCTTGAGCAGTACTTC CASRLGQGALEQYF - TRBD1 TRBJ2-5 TRBV6-6